The clone carrying this T cell receptor beta chain was seen a handful of times. As yet, its antigen is unknown. These data come from a study of CD8+ T cells in alopecia areata. Extraction of RNA preceded its reverse transcription into cDNA, which served as the sequencing template. Generated by immunoSEQ multiplex PCR, the TCRdb table keeps only in-frame clones and is missing some. The repertoire includes some 180,000 clones, approximately 62% of them detected once, and 1.5% to 2% sits in the top ten. Individuals with alopecia areata gave both lesional scalp punch biopsies and peripheral blood for collection. Study-level points and caveats: Greater clonality was observed in lesional scalp samples, especially alopecia totalis/universalis, versus normal scalp. Mice showed clearer TCR sharing than patients did, a gap that was possibly HLA-related.

This clonotype was obtained from a human donor with alopecia areata. Sequencing was performed on CD4+ T cells sorted from blood, taken at week 0.

As DNA, the CDR3 is TGTGCCTGGAGTGGACTGTACAATGAGCAGTTCTTC. It encodes CAWSGLYNEQFF. This chain links TRBV30 with TRBJ2-1; D gene uncertain. Germline V CDR1 and CDR2: GTSNPN, SVGIG (reference sequence). The CDR3 loop spans 12 amino acids. Between the trimmed V and J ends, which lost 1 base and 4 bases, there was a span of 5 bases.